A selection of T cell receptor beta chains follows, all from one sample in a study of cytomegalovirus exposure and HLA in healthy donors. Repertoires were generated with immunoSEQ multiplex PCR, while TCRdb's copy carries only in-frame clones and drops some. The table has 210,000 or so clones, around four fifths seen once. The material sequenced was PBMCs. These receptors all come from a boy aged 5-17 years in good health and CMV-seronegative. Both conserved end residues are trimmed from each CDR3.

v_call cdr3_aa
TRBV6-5 ASRTGSGTQY
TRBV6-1 ATKLGQAYNEQF
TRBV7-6 ASSSPPGTGVAGFQETQY
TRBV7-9 ASSLRSGRHEQY
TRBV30 AWSTDWRAF
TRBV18 ASSPPLVRGLDTEAF
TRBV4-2 ASSQGLGTANTEAF
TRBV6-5 ASSYSRYEQY
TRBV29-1 SVDYEQVGLT
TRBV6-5 ASRFGQGSNQPQH
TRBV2 ASSVDRGRANVLT
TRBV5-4 ASSLVTTGEQY
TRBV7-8 ASSKIQGYSNQPQH
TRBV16 ASSPDSLNQPQH
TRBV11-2 ASSRITGPLNSPLH
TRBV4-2 ASSPYSTQGQNEKLF
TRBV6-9 ASSYTIAGRNNEQF
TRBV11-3 ASSLVRGAEAF
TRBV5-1 ASSFYIAGGPLPYEQY
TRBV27 ASSRRTGRNEQF
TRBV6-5 ASSYNPSGRGETQY
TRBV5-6 ASSLPLAEPYNEQF
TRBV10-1 ASKTDRGDAF
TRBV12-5 ASGLRQTAQETQY
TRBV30 AWSGMNTEAF
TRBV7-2 ASSRRTGTKDEQY
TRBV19 ASSMLVATNEKLF
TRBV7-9 ASSQKPGSLFYEQY
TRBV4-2 ASSPFSETEKLF
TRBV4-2 ASSQPLGTSGRPGAKNIQY
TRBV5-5 ASSRQVSGNTIY